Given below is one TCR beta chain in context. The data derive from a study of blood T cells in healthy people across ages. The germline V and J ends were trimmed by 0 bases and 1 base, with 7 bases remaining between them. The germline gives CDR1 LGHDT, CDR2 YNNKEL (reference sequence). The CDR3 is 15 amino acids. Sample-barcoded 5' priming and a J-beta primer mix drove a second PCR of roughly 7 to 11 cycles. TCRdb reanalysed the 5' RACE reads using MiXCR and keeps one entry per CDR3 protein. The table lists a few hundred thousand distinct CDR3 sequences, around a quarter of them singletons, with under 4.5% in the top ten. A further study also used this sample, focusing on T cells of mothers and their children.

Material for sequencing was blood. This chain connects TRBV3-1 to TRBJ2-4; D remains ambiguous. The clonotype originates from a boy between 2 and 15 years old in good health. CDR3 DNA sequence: TGTGCCAGCAGCCAAGAACCCCTCGCCAAAAACATTCAGTACTTC. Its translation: CASSQEPLAKNIQYF.